This T cell receptor beta chain was observed in a study of blood T cell repertoires in COVID-19. Study overall: Specimens from acute and convalescent COVID-19 originated in the United States, Italy and Spain. From T cells, B-cell-depleted T cells, or PBMCs came the material, which was cDNA or gDNA.

This clone has just one count. The germline V gene encodes CDR1 LNHDA and CDR2 SQIVND (reference sequence). J gave up 2 bases and V 5 bases, and 4 bases lay outside the gene matches. The CDR3 runs to 14 residues. Per the study methods: Estimation of nucleated cell counts relied on the amplification of reference gene primers. Profiling relied on immunoSEQ multiplex PCR, and the TCRdb table lists in-frame clones only, not all of them. That table supplies the V and J calls and clone size; D and trimming were determined from the DNA. The data contain about 200,000 clones, over 70% of them seen just once; the ten biggest clones take up 4.5% to 7%.

The chain carries TRBV19 and TRBJ1-1; 8 nucleotides match TRBD1. This TCR was sampled from a woman aged 70-85 years with acute or convalescent COVID-19. What was sequenced was peripheral blood. The CDR3 sequence is CASSRQGINTEAFF. In nucleotides, the CDR3 is TGTGCCAGTAGTCGACAGGGGATTAACACTGAAGCTTTCTTT.